Shown below are 15 T cell receptor beta chains from a single sample sequenced in a study of T cell repertoires in aging, cancer and after chemotherapy. Multiplex touch-down PCR with TRB-A/B primers amplified rearranged V-D-J TRB sequences. From the multiplex PCR reads, TCRdb called clonotypes with MiXCR, one entry per CDR3 protein. The sample lists 650 to 900 distinct CDR3 sequences; 25% to 35% were seen once. TCR beta rearrangements were amplified from peripheral blood genomic DNA. Sequenced input: blood. The receptors originated from a human donor with a solid tumor.

The rearrangement joins TRBV12-3 or TRBV12-4 to TRBJ2-2, with D possibly being TRBD1 (7 bases). The CDR3 is 15 amino acids. Trimming cost V 5 bases and J 6 bases, with 16 bases left between them. The CDR3 sequence: CASSAAGGRSGELFF. In DNA form, the CDR3 reads TGTGCCAGCAGTGCCGCAGGGGGGAGGTCCGGGGAGCTGTTTTTT.

This chain uses TRBV6-5 with TRBJ2-2; 7 nucleotides match TRBD1. Trimming at V came to 4 bases and at J to 0 bases, leaving 2 bases not matched to a gene. Germline CDR1 reads MNHEY; CDR2 reads SVGAGI. The CDR3 has 15 residues. CDR3 nucleotide sequence: TGTGCCAGCAGTTCCGGGACAGCGAACACCGGGGAGCTGTTTTTT. It yields the protein CASSSGTANTGELFF.

This clonotype ranks as large. The V call is TRBV29-1, the J call TRBJ2-7; maybe TRBD2 (6 bases). Germline lookup yields CDR1 SQVTM and CDR2 ANQGSEA. V shed 6 bases and J shed 4 bases, with 16 bases lying between them. CDR3 length: 13 amino acids. For the CDR3, the DNA is TGCAGCGTCTGGGATGGAGGGGAATACGAGCAGTACTTC. The encoded protein is CSVWDGGEYEQYF.

Sample share makes this clonotype large. The rearrangement uses TRBV6-1 and TRBJ1-6; weak D call: TRBD1 (5 bases). V was trimmed by 1 base and J by 7 bases, leaving 11 bases between them. CDR1 and CDR2 (germline): MNHNS, SASEGT. The CDR3 is made up of 15 amino acids. The CDR3: CASSEGQSTNSPLHF. CDR3 DNA: TGTGCCAGCAGTGAAGGACAGTCAACAAATTCACCCCTCCACTTT.

The chain employs TRBV4-2 and TRBJ1-4; D is possibly TRBD1 (5 bases). From germline, CDR1 is LGHNA and CDR2 YNFKEQ. The CDR3 is 16 residues long. Trimming cost V 1 base and J 8 bases, with 17 bases left between them. CDR3 in amino acids: CASSQVKEGKREKLFF. Here the CDR3 DNA reads TGTGCCAGCAGCCAAGTTAAGGAGGGGAAAAGGGAAAAACTGTTTTTT.

This clonotype was detected a few times. The CDR3 loop reads CASSEPGNDEQFF. The CDR3 region has the DNA TGCGCCAGCAGTGAGCCAGGGAACGATGAGCAGTTCTTC. The V gene is TRBV10-1, the J gene TRBJ2-1; TRBD1 is a possible D gene (5 bases). Germline V lookup: CDR1 WNHNN, CDR2 SYGVQD (reference sequence). The CDR3 runs to 13 residues. Trimming stripped 2 bases from V and 8 bases from J, with 10 bases between.

This clonotype was seen a handful of times. CDR3: CSAPPDRSSTDTQYF. DNA for the CDR3: TGCAGTGCCCCCCCGGACAGATCTAGCACAGATACGCAGTATTTT. The genes are TRBV20-1 and TRBJ2-3; possible D gene TRBD1, 6 bases. This CDR3 region has 15 residues. Trimming shortened V by 6 bases and J by 0 bases, and 16 bases separated the two germline ends. Looked up from germline, CDR1 is DFQATT and CDR2 is SNEGSKA (reference sequence).

The CDR3 DNA sequence: TGCAGCGTTGGAGAAAGTGGATCAGATACGCAGTATTTT. Translating it yields CSVGESGSDTQYF. The chain employs TRBV29-1 and TRBJ2-3; D is unresolved. Trimming pared 4 bases from V and 4 bases from J, leaving 12 bases between. CDR1 and CDR2 (germline): SQVTM, ANQGSEA. This CDR3 is built from 13 residues.

The chain carries TRBV7-9 and TRBJ2-3, with D possibly matching TRBD2 (6 bases). CDR3 length: 14 residues. The V gene lost 5 bases and the J gene lost 3 bases, with 12 bases spanning the gap. The germline gives CDR1 SEHNR, CDR2 FQNEAQ (reference sequence). This CDR3 is CASSPSGGTDTQYF. CDR3 bases: TGTGCCAGCAGCCCCTCTGGGGGGACAGATACGCAGTATTTT.

This clonotype was recorded once. The chain has TRBV4-1 and TRBJ2-5; D not resolved. The CDR3 is 14 residues long. Germline V gene sequence: CDR1 MGHRA, CDR2 YSYEKL. Trimming stripped 5 bases from V and 1 base from J, with 11 bases between. The CDR3 DNA reads TGCGCCAGCAGCACGATCGACCGCCAAGAGACCCAGTACTTC. It is translated as CASSTIDRQETQYF.

For this clonotype: Mismatch with germline at one junction end may stem from a read error. The chain recombines TRBV15 with TRBJ2-1; 9 bases map to TRBD2. The CDR3 has 14 residues. Germline CDR1 and CDR2: LNHNV and YYDKDF (reference sequence). CDR3 in amino acids: CATSRDGLGTSPLF. For the CDR3, the DNA is TGTGCCACCAGCAGAGATGGATTGGGGACTAGCCCGCTCTTC. Filled out from reference TRBV15 and TRBJ2-1, the complete variable domain reads DAMVIQNPRYQVTQFGKPVTLSCSQTLNHNVMYWYQQKSSQAPKLLFHYYDKDFNNEADTPDNFQSRRPNTSFCFLDIRSPGLGDTAMYLCATSRDGLGTSPLFGPGTRLTVL.

This clonotype is classed as large (0.1 to 1%). The chain has TRBV11-1 and TRBJ2-7; D assignment may be TRBD1 or TRBD2 (5 bases each). The CDR3 has 13 amino acids. V was shortened by 4 bases and J by 2 bases, with 9 bases between the two germline ends. CDR1 is SGHAT and CDR2 is FQDESV in the germline V gene (reference sequence). CDR3 nucleotides: TGTGCCAGCAGCTGGGACGGTACCTACGAGCAGTACTTC. Its translation is CASSWDGTYEQYF.

This chain joins TRBV5-1 and TRBJ2-7; D is perhaps TRBD2 (7 bases). CDR3 length equals 15 residues. Trimming removed 3 bases from V and 4 bases from J, with 17 bases in between. Germline CDR1 SGHRS, CDR2 YFSETQ. CDR3 residues: CASSSGGGGTYEQYF. The CDR3 DNA reads as TGCGCCAGCAGCTCTGGAGGGGGGGGCACTTACGAGCAGTACTTC. The full variable domain, completed using reference TRBV5-1 and TRBJ2-7, is KAGVTQTPRYLIKTRGQQVTLSCSPISGHRSVSWYQQTPGQGLQFLFEYFSETQRNKGNFPGRFSGRQFSNSRSEMNVSTLELGDSALYLCASSSGGGGTYEQYFGPGTRLTVT.

Turning to this clonotype: This may be a read error, as it is one base from a much larger clone. The chain employs TRBV18 and TRBJ1-5; D possibly corresponds to TRBD1 (5 bases). Germline CDR1 is KGHSH and CDR2 is LQKENI. This CDR3 contains 15 residues. The CDR3 DNA reads as TGTGCCAGCTCCCTATCCGGGGGAAGGGATCAGCCCCAGAATTTT. Amino acids: CASSLSGGRDQPQNF.

This clonotype qualifies as large. The chain employs TRBV6-1 and TRBJ1-2, with D hard to call. CDR1 is MNHNS and CDR2 is SASEGT in the germline V gene. Between the trimmed V and J ends, which lost 10 bases and 4 bases, there was a span of 19 bases. This CDR3 spans 14 amino acids. CDR3 DNA sequence: TGTGCCATCGGTGCGGGAGTCACCCCCTATGGCTACACCTTC. Translating it yields CAIGAGVTPYGYTF.